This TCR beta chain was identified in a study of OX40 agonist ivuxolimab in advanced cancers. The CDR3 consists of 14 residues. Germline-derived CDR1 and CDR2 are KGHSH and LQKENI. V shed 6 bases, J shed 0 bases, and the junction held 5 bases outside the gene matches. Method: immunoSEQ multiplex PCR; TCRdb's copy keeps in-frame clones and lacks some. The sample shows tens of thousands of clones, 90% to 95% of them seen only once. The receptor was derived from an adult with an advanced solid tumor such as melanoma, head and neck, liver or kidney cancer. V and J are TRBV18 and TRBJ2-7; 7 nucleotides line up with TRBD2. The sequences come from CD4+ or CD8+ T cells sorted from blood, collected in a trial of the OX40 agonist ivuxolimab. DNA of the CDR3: TGTGCCAGCTCCACCACGGGGGGCTCCTACGAGCAGTACTTC. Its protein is CASSTTGGSYEQYF. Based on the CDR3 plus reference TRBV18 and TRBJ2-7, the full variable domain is NAGVMQNPRHLVRRRGQEARLRCSPMKGHSHVYWYRQLPEEGLKFMVYLQKENIIDESGMPKERFSAEFPKEGPSILRIQQVVRGDSAAYFCASSTTGGSYEQYFGPGTRLTVT.